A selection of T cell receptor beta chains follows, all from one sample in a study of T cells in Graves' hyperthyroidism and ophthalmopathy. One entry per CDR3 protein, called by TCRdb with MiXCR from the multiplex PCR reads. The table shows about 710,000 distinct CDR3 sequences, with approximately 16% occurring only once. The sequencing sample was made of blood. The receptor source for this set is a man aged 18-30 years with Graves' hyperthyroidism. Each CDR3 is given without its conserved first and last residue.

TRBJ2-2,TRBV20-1,SAKGPLNTGELF
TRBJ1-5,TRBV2,ASSAGQGLPPQH
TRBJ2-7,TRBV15,ATSRGEATGAYEQY
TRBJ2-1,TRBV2,ASSETGEGSGRWSYNEQF
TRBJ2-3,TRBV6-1,ASRLDTDTQY
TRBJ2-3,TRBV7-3,ASSPMGQGGDTQY
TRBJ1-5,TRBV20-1,SASNTRGQPQH
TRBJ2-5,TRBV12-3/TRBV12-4,ASSPPRGKQETQY
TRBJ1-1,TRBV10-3,AISVEGNTEAF
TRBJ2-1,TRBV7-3,ASSPTSGSGHEQF
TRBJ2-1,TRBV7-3,ASSSERDDEQF
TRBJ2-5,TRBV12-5,ASGGSGQETQY
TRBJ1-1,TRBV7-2,ASSLDWGEAF
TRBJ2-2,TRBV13,ASSISRDRGPLAPFDTGELF
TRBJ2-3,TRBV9,ASSVPRDTQY
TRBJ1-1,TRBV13,ASSSGTGYTEAF
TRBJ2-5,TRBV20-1,SADALGLAEETQY
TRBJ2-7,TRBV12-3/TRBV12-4,ASSPSARYEQY
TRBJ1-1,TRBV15,ATSSSRGPNTEAF
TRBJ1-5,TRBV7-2,ASSSGTGIRPQH
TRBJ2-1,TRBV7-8,ASSDRQGSENEQF
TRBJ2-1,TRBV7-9,ASSSPPETDDEQF
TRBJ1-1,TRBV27,ASSGHGTALNTEAF
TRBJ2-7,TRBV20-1,SARRRDTSYEQY
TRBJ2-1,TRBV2,ASSLTSGDEQF
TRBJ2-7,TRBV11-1,ASSSPGQGGSEQY
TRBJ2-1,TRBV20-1,SARTSEADEQF
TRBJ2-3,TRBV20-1,SASPGQGATDTQY
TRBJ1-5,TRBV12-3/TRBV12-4,ASSWGTVSQPQH
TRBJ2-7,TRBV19,ASSTQRRGRDGYEQY
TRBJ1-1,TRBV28,ASIVGGMDTEAF
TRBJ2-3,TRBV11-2,ASTSGPTDTQY
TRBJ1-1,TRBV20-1,SARDRRLGTEAF
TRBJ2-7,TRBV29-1,SVVGPGQGAYEQY
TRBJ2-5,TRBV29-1,SVARSSGLDETQY
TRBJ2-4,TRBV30,AWSSRTSGSWGKNIQY
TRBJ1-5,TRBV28,ASSLKNQPQH
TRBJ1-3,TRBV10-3,AISEVPSTSKGNTIY
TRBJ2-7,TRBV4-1,ASSPRLAGVLEQY
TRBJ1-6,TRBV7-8,ASSLDRRANSPLH
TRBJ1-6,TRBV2,ACMGQGNNSPLH
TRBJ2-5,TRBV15,ATSRGGASGETQY
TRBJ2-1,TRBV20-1,SARRGPSYNEQF
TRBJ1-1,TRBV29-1,SVTHTGGDTEAF
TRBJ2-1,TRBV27,ASSGDSLLEQF
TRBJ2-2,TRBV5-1,ASNRDWNTEELF